Listed below are T cell receptor beta chains from one sample, sequenced in a study of beta chain features in type 1 diabetes. Some clones are missing from TCRdb's copy, which holds only in-frame ones; the method was immunoSEQ multiplex PCR. The table includes around 25,000 clones, about 63% detected once. The sample comprised stem cell memory CD4+ T cells from blood. These TCRs come from a woman between 35 and 50 years old with type 1 diabetes. Both conserved end residues are part of each CDR3. A D gene is named only where the DNA matches it firmly. Clone sizes are given selectively: once, few, many, or a class where the clone is expanded.

clone size: few
D gene: TRBD2
CDR3 length: 14
J gene: TRBJ2-7
V gene: TRBV7-9
CDR3 protein: CASSNSGRADEQYF
CDR3 DNA: TGTGCCAGCAGCAATAGCGGGAGAGCAGACGAGCAGTACTTC

clone size: -
D gene: -
CDR3 length: 14
J gene: TRBJ2-4
V gene: TRBV4-2
CDR3 protein: CASSPDGAKNIQYF
CDR3 DNA: TGTGCCAGCAGCCCAGACGGAGCCAAAAACATTCAGTACTTC

clone size: -
D gene: -
CDR3 length: 16
J gene: TRBJ2-4
V gene: TRBV28
CDR3 protein: CASSFSSTRSQNIQYF
CDR3 DNA: TGTGCCAGCAGTTTCTCCTCGACTCGTTCCCAAAACATTCAGTACTTC

clone size: -
D gene: TRBD1
CDR3 length: 14
J gene: TRBJ2-2
V gene: TRBV5-6
CDR3 protein: CASSYRGPTGELFF
CDR3 DNA: TGTGCCAGCAGTTACAGGGGGCCCACCGGGGAGCTGTTTTTT

clone size: -
D gene: TRBD2
CDR3 length: 15
J gene: TRBJ2-1
V gene: TRBV6-5
CDR3 protein: CASRTPGLARFEQFF
CDR3 DNA: TGTGCCAGCAGAACACCGGGACTAGCGCGATTTGAGCAGTTCTTC

clone size: -
D gene: TRBD1
CDR3 length: 12
J gene: TRBJ1-1
V gene: TRBV12-5
CDR3 protein: CASGPLSGQLFF
CDR3 DNA: TGTGCTAGTGGCCCTCTCTCGGGACAGCTTTTCTTT

clone size: -
D gene: TRBD1
CDR3 length: 16
J gene: TRBJ2-7
V gene: TRBV6-5
CDR3 protein: CASSYYSGQRPYEQYF
CDR3 DNA: TGTGCCAGCAGTTACTACTCGGGACAGAGACCCTACGAGCAGTACTTC

clone size: -
D gene: -
CDR3 length: 14
J gene: TRBJ1-1
V gene: TRBV30
CDR3 protein: CACQAPAKDTEAFF
CDR3 DNA: TGTGCCTGTCAGGCCCCGGCGAAGGACACTGAAGCTTTCTTT

clone size: -
D gene: TRBD2
CDR3 length: 13
J gene: TRBJ2-1
V gene: TRBV28
CDR3 protein: CASRPGTSYHQFF
CDR3 DNA: TGTGCCAGCAGGCCCGGGACTAGCTACCATCAGTTCTTC

clone size: -
D gene: TRBD1
CDR3 length: 12
J gene: TRBJ2-7
V gene: TRBV6-5
CDR3 protein: CASAGQGYEQYF
CDR3 DNA: TGTGCCAGCGCGGGACAGGGCTACGAGCAGTACTTC

clone size: -
D gene: -
CDR3 length: 12
J gene: TRBJ2-7
V gene: TRBV7-2
CDR3 protein: CASSLGADEQYF
CDR3 DNA: TGTGCCAGCAGCTTAGGAGCGGACGAGCAGTACTTC

clone size: -
D gene: -
CDR3 length: 13
J gene: TRBJ1-2
V gene: TRBV5-1
CDR3 protein: CASSLVSDYGYTF
CDR3 DNA: TGCGCCAGCAGCTTGGTGTCGGACTATGGCTACACCTTC

clone size: -
D gene: TRBD1
CDR3 length: 16
J gene: TRBJ2-1
V gene: TRBV5-1
CDR3 protein: CASSQLRQGYYNEQFF
CDR3 DNA: TGCGCCAGCAGCCAATTGAGACAGGGCTACTACAATGAGCAGTTCTTC

clone size: -
D gene: -
CDR3 length: 15
J gene: TRBJ2-3
V gene: TRBV2
CDR3 protein: CASTIGQTSTDTQYF
CDR3 DNA: TGTGCCAGCACCATAGGACAAACTAGCACAGATACGCAGTATTTT

clone size: -
D gene: -
CDR3 length: 15
J gene: TRBJ1-5
V gene: TRBV19
CDR3 protein: CASSIGGGRNQPQHF
CDR3 DNA: TGTGCCAGTAGTATCGGCGGGGGTAGGAATCAGCCCCAGCATTTT

clone size: -
D gene: -
CDR3 length: 16
J gene: TRBJ1-2
V gene: TRBV7-2
CDR3 protein: CASSLGGGHANYGYTF
CDR3 DNA: TGTGCCAGCAGCCTAGGGGGGGGACACGCTAACTATGGCTACACCTTC

clone size: few
D gene: TRBD1
CDR3 length: 15
J gene: TRBJ2-1
V gene: TRBV7-9
CDR3 protein: CASSSGTGGVNEQFF
CDR3 DNA: TGTGCCAGCAGCTCCGGGACAGGGGGCGTAAATGAGCAGTTCTTC

clone size: -
D gene: -
CDR3 length: 11
J gene: TRBJ2-1
V gene: TRBV2
CDR3 protein: CASSQGPGQFF
CDR3 DNA: TGTGCCAGCAGTCAGGGTCCGGGGCAGTTCTTC